These 28 T cell receptor beta chains originate from one sample sequenced in a study of a mutant IDH1 vaccine in newly diagnosed glioma. Measured with immunoSEQ multiplex PCR; TCRdb has only the in-frame clones, and not every one. Of approximately 34,000 clones listed, around nine tenths are singletons. Their antigens are not known. Time point noted: week 47, end of study. Mutant IDH1 20-mer peptide, at 300 ug, made up each vaccine dose, with topical imiquimod. The sample here was PBMCs, taken from a glioma patient whose treatment included an IDH1 peptide vaccine. The receptors originated from a man in his forties or fifties with glioma.

The V call is TRBV6-1, the J call TRBJ2-7; D may be TRBD1 (5 bases). With 1 base removed from V and 3 bases from J, the gap between germline ends came to 13 bases. There are 15 residues in the CDR3. The germline V gene has CDR1 MNHNS and CDR2 SASEGT. The CDR3 nucleotides are TGTGCCAGCAGTGAAGGTGCAGGGCCGATCTACGAGCAGTACGTC. As protein: CASSEGAGPIYEQYV.

J is TRBJ1-2 and V is TRBV11-2; D call uncertain. V was shortened by 1 base and J by 4 bases, with 10 bases between the two germline ends. The germline V gene encodes CDR1 SGHAT and CDR2 FQNNGV. This CDR3 has 14 amino acids. This chain's CDR3 is CASSLALAGYGYTF. The DNA of the CDR3 is TGTGCCAGCAGCTTAGCTCTAGCTGGCTATGGCTACACCTTC.

The CDR3: CAIGGERNGETQYF. In DNA form, the CDR3 reads TGTGCCATCGGGGGGGAGAGAAACGGAGAGACCCAGTACTTC. The V call is TRBV10-3, the J call TRBJ2-5; 7 bases are shared with TRBD2. The CDR3 spans 14 residues. The junction had 10 bases not matched to a gene; V was cut back by 8 bases and J by 4 bases. From germline, CDR1 is ENHRY and CDR2 SYGVKD.

The V and J genes are TRBV10-3 and TRBJ2-7; TRBD1 is a possible D gene (6 bases). The V end lost 10 bases, the J end lost 5 bases, and 12 bases lay between the germline ends. The CDR3 covers 11 residues. Looked up from germline, CDR1 is ENHRY and CDR2 is SYGVKD. The CDR3 DNA is TGTGCCACCGGACAGACTCACGAGCAGTACGTC. Translating gives CATGQTHEQYV.

The rearrangement links TRBV7-2 to TRBJ2-2; D is ambiguous. Germline-derived CDR1 and CDR2 are SGHTA and FQGNSA. Trimming shortened V by 5 bases and J by 8 bases, and 9 bases separated the two germline ends. The CDR3 extends over 12 amino acids. The CDR3 DNA reads TGTGCCAGCAGCATCCCTCCAGGGGAGCTGTTTTTT. It encodes CASSIPPGELFF.

CDR3 nucleotide sequence: TGTGCCAGCGAACCCATGACAGGGTCCTCTAACTATGGCTACACCTTC. Amino acids: CASEPMTGSSNYGYTF. The chain couples TRBV6-6 to TRBJ1-2, with 7 bases aligning to TRBD1. Per the germline V gene, CDR1 is MNHNY and CDR2 is SVGAGI (reference sequence). CDR3 size: 16 residues. Trimming removed 8 bases from V and 0 bases from J; junction bases left unmatched: 12.

V gene TRBV30 combines with J gene TRBJ1-1, with 8 bases lining up with TRBD1. The CDR3 consists of 17 residues. The germline V gene has CDR1 GTSNPN and CDR2 SVGIG (reference sequence). V trimming: 7 bases; J trimming: 1 base; junction bases outside the gene matches: 17. CDR3 sequence (DNA): TGTGCCTCCCGACAGGGGAAGTTCCCAGGGGGGAACACTGAAGCTTTCTTT. Protein sequence: CASRQGKFPGGNTEAFF.

This clone was seen just once. The rearrangement links TRBV30 to TRBJ2-3, with a possible D match to TRBD2 (6 bases). The germline V gene encodes CDR1 GTSNPN and CDR2 SVGIG (reference sequence). V lost 5 bases to trimming and J lost 4 bases, with 7 bases between them. The CDR3 spans 11 residues. This CDR3 is CAWREPDTQYF. CDR3 nucleotide sequence: TGTGCCTGGCGGGAGCCAGATACGCAGTATTTT.

This clone was seen a few times. V is TRBV6-1 and J is TRBJ2-1, with D possibly TRBD1 on 6 matching bases. The germline V gene encodes CDR1 MNHNS and CDR2 SASEGT. The CDR3 is made up of 14 amino acids. V was shortened by 7 bases and J by 0 bases, with 10 bases between the two germline ends. The CDR3 region has the DNA TGTGCCAGCATCTTGGACAGCTCCTACAATGAGCAGTTCTTC. Translation: CASILDSSYNEQFF.

V is TRBV10-3 and J is TRBJ1-2; unclear D gene. CDR1 ENHRY and CDR2 SYGVKD come from the germline V gene. The CDR3 is made up of 15 amino acids. Trimming stripped 4 bases from V and 4 bases from J, with 16 bases between. The CDR3 nucleotides are TGTGCCATCAGTGGGACTGCCTTCGTAGCCTATGGCTACACCTTC. Protein product: CAISGTAFVAYGYTF.

The chain has TRBV7-8 and TRBJ2-7; D is unresolved. Per the germline V gene, CDR1 is SGHVS and CDR2 is FQNEAQ. CDR3 length: 14 residues. V lost 2 bases and J 3 bases, leaving 11 bases between the germline ends. CDR3 in DNA: TGTGCCAGCAGCTTACGAGGCGGATACTACGAGCAGTACGTC. This gives the protein CASSLRGGYYEQYV.

The chain is built from TRBV30 and TRBJ1-2; perhaps TRBD1 as D (6 bases). The CDR3 runs to 13 residues. The V end lost 3 bases, the J end lost 8 bases, and 16 bases lay between the germline ends. The germline V gene has CDR1 GTSNPN and CDR2 SVGIG (reference sequence). Here the CDR3 DNA reads TGTGCCTGGAGAAGGAGGGGGGGTAAGGGCTACACCTTC. Translating it yields CAWRRRGGKGYTF.

The chain uses TRBV9 and TRBJ2-5, with TRBD2 matching 7 bases. CDR1 SGDLS and CDR2 YYNGEE come from the germline V gene. There are 15 residues in the CDR3. V dropped 4 bases and J dropped 4; count of bases not matched to a gene: 10. The CDR3 is CASSFGLVERETQYF. CDR3 DNA: TGTGCCAGCAGCTTCGGACTAGTCGAGAGAGAGACCCAGTACTTC. The full variable domain, in which reference TRBV9 and TRBJ2-5 provide the parts outside the CDR3, is DSGVTQTPKHLITATGQRVTLRCSPRSGDLSVYWYQQSLDQGLQFLIQYYNGEERAKGNILERFSAQQFPDLHSELNLSSLELGDSALYFCASSFGLVERETQYFGPGTRLLVL.

The chain links TRBV6-5 to TRBJ2-6; D not resolved. The CDR3 length is 15 residues. Germline CDR1 and CDR2: MNHEY and SVGAGI. The V end lost 5 bases, the J end lost 2 bases, and 10 bases lay between the germline ends. The CDR3 here is CASSLGPPGANVLTF. CDR3 bases: TGTGCCAGCAGTCTGGGCCCTCCTGGGGCCAACGTCCTGACTTTC.

This clone is termed medium-sized. This chain connects TRBV9 to TRBJ2-3; D unresolved. CDR3 length equals 15 residues. The V gene lost 3 bases and the J gene lost 1 base, with 12 bases spanning the gap. Per the germline V gene, CDR1 is SGDLS and CDR2 is YYNGEE. The CDR3 reads CASSARSTGTDTQYF. The CDR3 nucleotides read TGTGCCAGCAGCGCCCGATCGACTGGCACAGATACGCAGTATTTT. The full variable domain, in which reference TRBV9 and TRBJ2-3 provide the parts outside the CDR3, is DSGVTQTPKHLITATGQRVTLRCSPRSGDLSVYWYQQSLDQGLQFLIQYYNGEERAKGNILERFSAQQFPDLHSELNLSSLELGDSALYFCASSARSTGTDTQYFGPGTRLTVL.

This CDR3 is CASSFAGAATNEKLFF. The CDR3 bases are TGTGCCAGCAGCTTCGCGGGGGCGGCAACTAATGAAAAACTGTTTTTT. This chain connects TRBV5-6 to TRBJ1-4; D possibly corresponds to TRBD1 (6 bases). This CDR3 region has 16 residues. The V end lost 2 bases, the J end lost 0 bases, and 11 bases lay between the germline ends. CDR1 is SGHDT, CDR2 YYEEEE, per germline.

J is TRBJ1-1 and V is TRBV19, with D possibly TRBD1 on 5 matching bases. The germline V gene encodes CDR1 LNHDA and CDR2 SQIVND (reference sequence). The ends were cut back, 0 bases at V and 7 bases at J, with 21 bases in the middle. This CDR3 has 17 amino acids. The CDR3, as DNA: TGTGCCAGTAGTATAGATACGACGAGGGGACGCCCCTTTGAAGCTTTCTTT. It translates to CASSIDTTRGRPFEAFF. Supplemented by reference TRBV19 and TRBJ1-1, the full variable domain reads DGGITQSPKYLFRKEGQNVTLSCEQNLNHDAMYWYRQDPGQGLRLIYYSQIVNDFQKGDIAEGYSVSREKKESFPLTVTSAQKNPTAFYLCASSIDTTRGRPFEAFFGQGTRLTVV.

The J gene is TRBJ1-6, the V gene TRBV10-3; D might be TRBD1 (5 bases). Trimming took 11 bases from V and 2 from J, leaving 16 bases between them. The CDR3 spans 15 residues. Germline assignment: CDR1 ENHRY and CDR2 SYGVKD. CDR3 region: CAAGGGFTYNSPLHF. CDR3 bases: TGTGCCGCCGGGGGGGGGTTCACCTATAATTCACCCCTCCACTTT.

This rearrangement joins TRBV5-6 to TRBJ1-4, with D uncertain. This CDR3 comprises 14 residues. Trimming stripped 4 bases from V and 8 bases from J, with 15 bases between. From germline, CDR1 is SGHDT and CDR2 YYEEEE. The DNA of the CDR3 is TGTGCCAGCAGCCGGTCCAGGTTGGGGGAAAAACTGTTTTTT. Translated, it gives CASSRSRLGEKLFF.

The chain recombines TRBV4-1 with TRBJ2-2, with 7 nucleotides matching TRBD2. This CDR3 has 17 amino acids. CDR1 is MGHRA, CDR2 YSYEKL, per germline. V trimming: 4 bases; J trimming: 3 bases; junction bases outside the gene matches: 11. The CDR3, as DNA: TGCGCCAGCAGCCTAATATCCGCGGGGGTGGACACCGGGGAGCTGTTTTTT. This translates into CASSLISAGVDTGELFF.

J is TRBJ1-1 and V is TRBV5-1; tentative D call: TRBD1 (6 bases). The germline V gene encodes CDR1 SGHRS and CDR2 YFSETQ. The CDR3 sequence is 16 residues long. V was pared by 0 bases and J by 0 bases, with 12 bases between. The chain's CDR3 is CASSLVGQTLNTEAFF. CDR3 sequence (DNA): TGCGCCAGCAGCTTGGTCGGACAGACCTTGAACACTGAAGCTTTCTTT.

The chain employs TRBV12-5 and TRBJ2-1; 7 nucleotides match TRBD2. The CDR3 has 15 residues. The germline CDR1 and CDR2 sequences are LGHNT and FRNRAP. The V segment lost 5 bases and the J segment 1 base; nucleotides outside the gene matches: 5. DNA of the CDR3: TGTGCTAGTGGTCTCACTAGCGTTTCCTACAATGAGCAGTTCTTC. This encodes CASGLTSVSYNEQFF.

The rearrangement joins TRBV28 to TRBJ2-7; the D gene is possibly TRBD1 (5 bases). The CDR3 has 14 amino acids. CDR1 is MDHEN, CDR2 SYDVKM, per germline. Trimming took off 2 bases at V and 3 bases at J, with 11 bases between the two ends. DNA of the CDR3: TGTGCCAGCAGTTTAGGGCAGGGAAGCTACGAGCAGTACTTC. Its translation: CASSLGQGSYEQYF.

The rearrangement joins TRBV7-2 to TRBJ2-5; TRBD2 might be the D (5 bases). CDR1 is SGHTA and CDR2 is FQGNSA in the germline V gene. Deletions cut 1 base from V and 3 bases from J, with 15 bases between. The CDR3 runs 16 residues. This CDR3 reads CASSLGSSGLKETQYF. The CDR3 DNA follows: TGTGCCAGCAGCTTAGGTTCCAGCGGTCTCAAAGAGACCCAGTACTTC. Filled out from reference TRBV7-2 and TRBJ2-5, the complete variable domain reads GAGVSQSPSNKVTEKGKDVELRCDPISGHTALYWYRQSLGQGLEFLIYFQGNSAPDKSGLPSDRFSAERTGGSVSTLTIQRTQQEDSAVYLCASSLGSSGLKETQYFGPGTRLLVL.

The rearrangement joins TRBV27 to TRBJ1-5; perhaps TRBD1 as D (5 bases). Germline V gene data show CDR1 as MNHEY and CDR2 as SMNVEV (reference sequence). V was pared by 5 bases and J by 6 bases, with 17 bases between. This CDR3 spans 15 amino acids. CDR3 in amino acids: CASSPLRQGAQPQHF. In DNA form, the CDR3 reads TGTGCCAGCAGTCCACTCCGTCAGGGAGCTCAGCCCCAGCATTTT.

This chain uses TRBV7-2 with TRBJ2-1; TRBD2 aligns across 7 bases. From germline, CDR1 is SGHTA and CDR2 FQGNSA. This CDR3 is built from 16 residues. The V gene end was trimmed by 6 bases and the J gene end by 0 bases; junction bases not matched to a gene: 8. As DNA, the CDR3 is TGTGCCAGCAGGCCCAACCTAGCGGTCTCCTACAATGAGCAGTTCTTC. Protein: CASRPNLAVSYNEQFF.

The chain combines TRBV5-6 with TRBJ1-4, with D possibly matching TRBD1 (5 bases). The CDR3 runs 18 residues. Deletions cut 4 bases from V and 2 bases from J, with 21 bases between. Germline lookup yields CDR1 SGHDT and CDR2 YYEEEE. CDR3 bases: TGTGCCAGCAGCCTCAGGGTGTCCGGGATGAGGACTAATGAAAAACTGTTTTTT. Translation: CASSLRVSGMRTNEKLFF.

This clone was seen only once. This chain links TRBV21-1 with TRBJ1-1. TRBV21-1 is classified as a pseudogene. This CDR3 has 14 amino acids. DNA for the CDR3: TGTGCCAGCAGCGCCCGGGGCCAGAACACTGAAGCTTTCTTT. Residues: CASSARGQNTEAFF.